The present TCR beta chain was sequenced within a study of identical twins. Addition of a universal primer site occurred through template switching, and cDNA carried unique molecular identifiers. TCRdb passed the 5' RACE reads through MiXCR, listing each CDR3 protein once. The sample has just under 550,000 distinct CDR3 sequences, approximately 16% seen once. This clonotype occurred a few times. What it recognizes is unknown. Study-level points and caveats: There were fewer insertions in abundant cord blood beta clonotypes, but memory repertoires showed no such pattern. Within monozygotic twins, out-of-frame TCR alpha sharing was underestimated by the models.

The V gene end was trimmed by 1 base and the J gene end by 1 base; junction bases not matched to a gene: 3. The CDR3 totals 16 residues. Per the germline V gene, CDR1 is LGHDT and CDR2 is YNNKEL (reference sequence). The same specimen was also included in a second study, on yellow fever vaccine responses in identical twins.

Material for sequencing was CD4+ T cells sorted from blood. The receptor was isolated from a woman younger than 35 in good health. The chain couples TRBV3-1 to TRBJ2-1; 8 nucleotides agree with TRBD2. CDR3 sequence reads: CASSQAGGPSYNEQFF. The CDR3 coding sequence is TGTGCCAGCAGCCAAGCGGGAGGGCCATCCTACAATGAGCAGTTCTTC.